This is a list of T cell receptor beta chains from one sample in a study of neurological immune-mediated disorders. TCRdb processed the 5' RACE reads anew with MiXCR; each CDR3 protein has one entry. The table records tens of thousands of distinct CDR3 sequences, less than 5.5% of them present only once. Sequencing was done on a sample of PBMCs. The receptors stem from a young woman with multiple sclerosis. Each CDR3 is given with its conserved first and last residue. The D gene is left open where the match is weak. The size of a clone is reported for some rows only, either as once, few or many, or as a class for expanded clones.

j_gene,v_gene,d_gene,abundance,CDR3aa,CDR3nt
TRBJ2-2,TRBV20-1,-,many,CSARDFGGTGELFF,TGCAGTGCTAGAGATTTCGGGGGAACCGGGGAGCTGTTTTTT
TRBJ2-2,TRBV5-8,-,many,CASSLAVDTYTGELFF,TGTGCCAGCAGCTTGGCCGTAGACACCTACACCGGGGAGCTGTTTTTT
TRBJ2-1,TRBV5-1,TRBD2,few,CASSLGARLAGIYNEQFF,TGCGCCAGCAGCTTGGGTGCAAGACTAGCGGGGATATACAATGAGCAGTTCTTC
TRBJ1-1,TRBV5-1,-,-,CASSAWTAGNTEAFF,TGCGCCAGCAGCGCCTGGACAGCAGGGAACACTGAAGCTTTCTTT
TRBJ2-1,TRBV7-6,-,many,CASSGQGNEQFF,TGTGCCAGCAGCGGCCAGGGGAATGAGCAGTTCTTC
TRBJ1-6,TRBV3-1,-,-,CASSQGGRYSPLNF,TGTGCCAGCAGCCAAGGAGGGCGTTATTCACCCCTCAACTTT
TRBJ1-2,TRBV11-2,-,many,CASSLAYRGGNAF,TGTGCCAGCAGCTTAGCATACCGGGGGGGAAACGCCTTC
TRBJ1-5,TRBV20-1,-,few,CSARRDSNQPQHF,TGCAGTGCTAGGAGGGACAGCAATCAGCCCCAGCATTTT
TRBJ2-2,TRBV12-3/TRBV12-4,-,many,CASSSGFPGELFF,TGTGCCAGCAGTTCCGGGTTCCCCGGGGAGCTGTTTTTT
TRBJ1-2,TRBV5-1,-,many,CASSPLTPRDGYTF,TGCGCCAGCAGCCCTCTGACCCCGCGGGATGGCTACACCTTC
TRBJ2-7,TRBV28,-,many,CASSGSDSHSAYEQYF,TGTGCCAGCAGTGGATCGGACAGTCACTCAGCCTACGAGCAGTACTTC
TRBJ2-4,TRBV27,-,many,CASRQTRANIQYF,TGTGCCAGCAGACAGACTAGAGCGAACATTCAGTACTTC
TRBJ2-3,TRBV20-1,TRBD2,few,CSAHIAGAGTDTQYF,TGCAGTGCTCACATAGCGGGGGCGGGGACAGATACGCAGTATTTT
TRBJ2-2,TRBV5-1,-,many,CASSLVWGFGGELFF,TGCGCCAGCAGCTTGGTATGGGGTTTCGGCGGGGAGCTGTTTTTT
TRBJ2-3,TRBV9,-,many,CASSVAPAGLVNTQYF,TGTGCCAGCAGCGTAGCACCGGCGGGCTTAGTGAATACGCAGTATTTT
TRBJ2-2,TRBV12-3/TRBV12-4,TRBD1,many,CASRPRGTDKTGELFF,TGTGCCAGCAGGCCCAGGGGGACAGACAAGACCGGGGAGCTGTTTTTT
TRBJ1-2,TRBV6-1,-,-,CASSEAVWQANYGYTF,TGTGCCAGCAGTGAAGCGGTGTGGCAGGCCAACTATGGCTACACCTTC
TRBJ2-5,TRBV20-1,-,many,CSAANRFQETQYF,TGCAGTGCAGCGAACAGGTTCCAAGAGACCCAGTACTTC
TRBJ2-3,TRBV2,-,once,CASSDSPTGTNTDTQYF,TGTGCCAGCAGTGATTCGCCAACCGGGACAAACACAGATACGCAGTATTTT
TRBJ2-7,TRBV3-1,-,-,CDSSKDYYEQYF,TGTGACAGCAGCAAGGACTACTACGAGCAGTACTTC
TRBJ1-1,TRBV12-3/TRBV12-4,-,many,CASRSDGGTEAFF,TGTGCCAGCAGGTCAGACGGGGGCACTGAAGCTTTCTTT
TRBJ2-7,TRBV3-1,-,medium-sized,CASSPGRLGFEQYF,TGTGCCAGCAGCCCCGGTCGACTAGGGTTCGAGCAGTACTTC
TRBJ2-4,TRBV5-1,TRBD1,many,CASSFDTGGEYF,TGCGCCAGCAGCTTCGACACAGGGGGCGAGTACTTC
TRBJ2-1,TRBV20-1,-,-,CSAGKGLIYNEQFF,TGCAGTGCTGGTAAGGGACTTATCTACAATGAGCAGTTCTTC
TRBJ2-3,TRBV6-5,-,many,CASSPLRGLADTQYF,TGTGCCAGCAGTCCCCTTAGGGGGTTAGCAGATACGCAGTATTTT
TRBJ2-2,TRBV5-1,TRBD1,many,CASSLGQGATGELFF,TGCGCCAGCAGCTTGGGACAGGGGGCCACCGGGGAGCTGTTTTTT
TRBJ1-1,TRBV5-1,-,-,CASSADINTEAFF,TGCGCCAGCAGCGCGGACATCAACACTGAAGCTTTCTTT
TRBJ1-1,TRBV27,TRBD1,many,CASSLAGGAPGAEAFF,TGTGCCAGCAGTCTGGCAGGGGGGGCCCCCGGGGCTGAAGCTTTCTTT
TRBJ1-1,TRBV5-1,TRBD1,many,CASSLGTGGNTEAFF,TGCGCCAGCAGCCTTGGGACAGGGGGGAACACTGAAGCTTTCTTT
TRBJ1-5,TRBV12-3/TRBV12-4,-,many,CASSFSLQIDSNQPQHF,TGTGCCAGCAGTTTTTCGTTACAGATAGATAGCAATCAGCCCCAGCATTTT
TRBJ1-2,TRBV28,-,many,CASSHDIQELANYGYTF,TGTGCCAGCAGTCACGACATTCAAGAGTTGGCTAACTATGGCTACACCTTC
TRBJ1-1,TRBV5-1,TRBD1,many,CASSLGQGARYTEAFF,TGCGCCAGCAGCTTGGGACAGGGGGCAAGGTACACTGAAGCTTTCTTT
TRBJ2-1,TRBV20-1,-,many,CSATTGKSGYNEQFF,TGCAGTGCTACCACAGGGAAATCAGGCTACAATGAGCAGTTCTTC
TRBJ1-2,TRBV7-2,-,-,CASSLGPYNRGNYGYTF,TGTGCCAGCAGCTTAGGGCCCTACAACCGGGGGAACTATGGCTACACCTTC
TRBJ2-7,TRBV7-6,-,-,CASIKGGSSYEQYF,TGTGCCAGCATCAAAGGGGGGAGCTCCTACGAGCAGTACTTC
TRBJ2-5,TRBV14,-,many,CASSQVGQETQYF,TGTGCCAGCAGCCAAGTCGGACAAGAGACCCAGTACTTC
TRBJ2-7,TRBV7-8,TRBD1,-,CASRTHRDSYEQYF,TGTGCCAGCAGAACCCACCGGGACAGCTACGAGCAGTACTTC
TRBJ2-1,TRBV10-3,-,-,CAISGGLDEQFF,TGTGCCATCAGTGGGGGGCTCGATGAGCAGTTCTTC
TRBJ2-1,TRBV9,-,many,CASSVGHNEQFF,TGTGCCAGCAGCGTAGGGCACAATGAGCAGTTCTTC
TRBJ2-1,TRBV5-5,-,many,CASSRIRRDEQFF,TGTGCCAGCAGCCGCATCCGGCGGGATGAGCAGTTCTTC
TRBJ2-3,TRBV6-4,TRBD1,many,CASSEGTGGDTQYF,TGTGCCAGCAGTGAAGGGACAGGGGGCGATACGCAGTATTTT
TRBJ2-1,TRBV7-2,TRBD2,many,CASSSPALLAGIYNEQFF,TGTGCCAGCAGCTCACCCGCCCTACTAGCGGGGATCTACAATGAGCAGTTCTTC
TRBJ1-2,TRBV20-1,-,-,CSARDRDDSLLSYGYTF,TGCAGTGCTAGAGATAGGGACGACAGCCTCCTTTCTTATGGCTACACCTTC
TRBJ1-1,TRBV20-1,-,many,CSARDSGPANTEAFF,TGCAGTGCTAGAGATTCAGGGCCGGCGAACACTGAAGCTTTCTTT
TRBJ2-7,TRBV4-2,TRBD2,few,CASSQEVGGPGEQYF,TGTGCCAGCAGCCAAGAAGTGGGAGGGCCTGGGGAGCAGTACTTC
TRBJ2-1,TRBV12-3/TRBV12-4,-,many,CASRTTLSSYNEQFF,TGTGCCAGCAGAACTACACTGAGCTCCTACAATGAGCAGTTCTTC
TRBJ1-1,TRBV13,-,many,CASSLLAEAFF,TGTGCCAGCAGCTTATTGGCTGAAGCTTTCTTT
TRBJ2-7,TRBV27,TRBD2,many,CASSLSLAGTLEQYF,TGTGCCAGCAGTTTATCGCTAGCGGGAACCCTCGAGCAGTACTTC
TRBJ1-2,TRBV12-3/TRBV12-4,-,many,CASSSQGAGPGSYGYTF,TGTGCCAGCAGTTCCCAAGGGGCAGGGCCGGGTTCCTATGGCTACACCTTC
TRBJ2-1,TRBV20-1,-,many,CSAAAVSSYNEQFF,TGCAGTGCCGCAGCGGTTAGCTCCTACAATGAGCAGTTCTTC
TRBJ2-5,TRBV20-1,-,many,CSASAVQGLAETQYF,TGCAGTGCCAGTGCAGTCCAGGGACTCGCGGAGACCCAGTACTTC
TRBJ2-1,TRBV20-1,TRBD2,many,CSARWGGGRYNEQFF,TGCAGTGCTAGATGGGGCGGGGGGAGGTACAATGAGCAGTTCTTC
TRBJ2-7,TRBV20-1,-,many,CSALIATGYEQYF,TGCAGTGCTCTTATCGCGACAGGCTACGAGCAGTACTTC